This is a list of T cell receptor beta chains from one sample in a study of OX40 agonist ivuxolimab in advanced cancers. Measured with immunoSEQ multiplex PCR; TCRdb has only the in-frame clones, and not every one. The sample shows 80,000 to 100,000 clones, around 90% of them seen only once. Material: CD4+ or CD8+ T cells sorted from blood, obtained in a trial of the OX40 agonist ivuxolimab. The receptor source for this set is an adult with an advanced solid tumor such as melanoma, head and neck, liver or kidney cancer. CDR3s include the opening cysteine and the closing phenylalanine or tryptophan. A D gene is named only where the DNA matches it firmly. Only some rows state a clone size, as once, few, many or a class for expanded clones.

d_gene | j_gene | abundance | len | v_gene | CDR3aa | CDR3nt
TRBD1 | TRBJ1-4 | NA | 14 | TRBV7-9 | CASSITGAGEKLFF | TGTGCCAGCAGCATCACAGGGGCCGGGGAAAAACTGTTTTTT
TRBD1 | TRBJ2-3 | NA | 16 | TRBV5-4 | CASSLRQGVSTDTQYF | TGTGCCAGCAGCCTCCGACAGGGGGTAAGCACAGATACGCAGTATTTT
NA | TRBJ1-5 | NA | 15 | TRBV2 | CASREGVEGNQPQHF | TGTGCCAGCAGAGAGGGCGTAGAGGGTAATCAGCCCCAGCATTTT
NA | TRBJ2-1 | NA | 15 | TRBV5-4 | CASSLVGSSYNEQFF | TGTGCCAGCAGCTTGGTGGGGAGCTCCTACAATGAGCAGTTCTTC
TRBD2 | TRBJ2-1 | NA | 15 | TRBV6-5 | CASSLTSGGAYEQFF | TGTGCCAGCAGTCTAACTAGCGGGGGGGCCTATGAGCAGTTCTTC
NA | TRBJ2-1 | NA | 13 | TRBV28 | CASSLDGYNEQFF | TGTGCCAGCAGTTTGGACGGTTACAATGAGCAGTTCTTC
NA | TRBJ1-1 | NA | 13 | TRBV6-4 | CASSVEGGTEAFF | TGTGCCAGCAGCGTCGAGGGAGGCACTGAAGCTTTCTTT
TRBD1 | TRBJ2-3 | NA | 15 | TRBV7-6 | CASSFQTGGTDTQYF | TGTGCCAGCAGCTTCCAGACAGGGGGCACAGATACGCAGTATTTT
NA | TRBJ2-7 | NA | 15 | TRBV28 | CASSLSGVNPYEQYF | TGTGCCAGCAGTTTATCGGGGGTAAATCCCTACGAGCAGTACTTC
NA | TRBJ2-7 | NA | 13 | TRBV2 | CASGTFRDYEQYF | TGTGCCAGCGGGACCTTCCGGGATTACGAGCAGTACTTC
NA | TRBJ1-1 | once | 14 | TRBV19 | CASSIFAGNTEAFF | TGTGCCAGTAGTATATTCGCAGGGAACACTGAAGCTTTCTTT
NA | TRBJ2-7 | NA | 13 | TRBV27 | CASSLQGVGEQYF | TGTGCCAGCAGTTTGCAGGGAGTGGGGGAGCAGTACTTC
TRBD1 | TRBJ1-1 | NA | 16 | TRBV18 | CASSTDRGARDTEAFF | TGTGCCAGCTCAACTGACAGGGGGGCGAGGGACACTGAAGCTTTCTTT
NA | TRBJ2-5 | NA | 13 | TRBV5-8 | CASSLDREGTQYF | TGTGCCAGCAGCTTGGACAGGGAAGGGACCCAGTACTTC
NA | TRBJ2-1 | NA | 15 | TRBV5-1 | CASSLAVSGRSEQFF | TGCGCCAGCAGCTTGGCCGTGTCAGGTAGGAGCGAGCAGTTCTTC
NA | TRBJ2-5 | NA | 15 | TRBV30 | CAWSFGQGPQETQYF | TGTGCCTGGAGTTTCGGACAAGGACCTCAAGAGACCCAGTACTTC
NA | TRBJ1-4 | NA | 14 | TRBV15 | CATSRDNGGEKLFF | TGTGCCACCAGCAGAGATAATGGGGGGGAAAAACTGTTTTTT
NA | TRBJ1-6 | few | 14 | TRBV4-2 | CASSSQGYNSPLHF | TGTGCCAGCAGCTCCCAGGGTTATAATTCACCCCTCCACTTT
NA | TRBJ2-7 | NA | 12 | TRBV11-2 | CASSLESYEQYF | TGTGCCAGCAGCTTAGAGTCCTACGAGCAGTACTTC
TRBD1 | TRBJ2-2 | NA | 15 | TRBV18 | CASSLRDRNTGELFF | TGTGCCAGCTCACTCCGGGACAGGAACACCGGGGAGCTGTTTTTT
TRBD1 | TRBJ2-7 | once | 14 | TRBV6-5 | CASSPRDRGYEQYF | TGTGCCAGCAGTCCCCGGGACAGGGGTTACGAGCAGTACTTC
NA | TRBJ2-6 | NA | 13 | TRBV2 | CAKQFSGANVLTF | TGTGCCAAACAGTTCTCTGGGGCCAACGTCCTGACTTTC
NA | TRBJ1-2 | NA | 11 | TRBV30 | CAWSLNYGYTF | TGTGCCTGGAGTCTTAACTATGGCTACACCTTC
TRBD1 | TRBJ1-6 | NA | 13 | TRBV19 | CASTGTGEKPLHF | TGTGCCAGCACCGGGACAGGGGAAAAACCCCTCCACTTT
TRBD1 | TRBJ1-4 | once | 16 | TRBV5-1 | CASSSGQGITNEKLFF | TGCGCCAGCAGCTCGGGACAGGGCATAACTAATGAAAAACTGTTTTTT
TRBD1 | TRBJ1-1 | NA | 17 | TRBV18 | CASSPPNQGARYTEAFF | TGTGCCAGCTCACCGCCCAACCAGGGGGCAAGGTACACTGAAGCTTTCTTT
TRBD1 | TRBJ1-5 | NA | 16 | TRBV7-2 | CASSLRAGQSNQPQHF | TGTGCCAGCAGCTTACGGGCGGGACAGAGCAATCAGCCCCAGCATTTT
TRBD2 | TRBJ2-3 | once | 16 | TRBV4-1 | CASSQGRTSESDTQYF | TGCGCCAGCAGCCAAGGAAGGACTAGCGAATCAGATACGCAGTATTTT
NA | TRBJ1-2 | NA | 17 | TRBV11-2 | CASSLWGGTRTNYGYTF | TGTGCCAGCAGCTTGTGGGGCGGTACTCGGACCAACTATGGCTACACCTTC
NA | TRBJ1-4 | NA | 14 | TRBV7-6 | CASSLVGTNEKLFF | TGTGCCAGCAGCCTAGTTGGGACTAATGAAAAACTGTTTTTT
NA | TRBJ2-2 | NA | 14 | TRBV7-2 | CASSRDGHTGELFF | TGTGCCAGCAGCCGGGACGGACACACCGGGGAGCTGTTTTTT
NA | TRBJ1-2 | once | 14 | TRBV10-3 | CAISLPEGSGGYTF | TGTGCCATCAGCCTGCCGGAGGGGTCGGGAGGCTACACCTTC
NA | TRBJ1-4 | NA | 16 | TRBV18 | CASSPPNRPEEEKLFF | TGTGCCAGCTCACCACCAAACCGCCCCGAGGAAGAAAAACTGTTTTTT
NA | TRBJ2-5 | NA | 15 | TRBV7-3 | CASSLTAGYQETQYF | TGTGCCAGCAGCTTAACCGCTGGGTACCAAGAGACCCAGTACTTC
NA | TRBJ1-6 | NA | 11 | TRBV21-1 | CLRTVNSPLHF | TGCCTCCGGACAGTTAATTCACCCCTCCACTTT
NA | TRBJ2-5 | NA | 15 | TRBV29-1 | CSVRPSLGPWETQYF | TGCAGCGTCCGCCCCTCATTAGGGCCATGGGAGACCCAGTACTTC